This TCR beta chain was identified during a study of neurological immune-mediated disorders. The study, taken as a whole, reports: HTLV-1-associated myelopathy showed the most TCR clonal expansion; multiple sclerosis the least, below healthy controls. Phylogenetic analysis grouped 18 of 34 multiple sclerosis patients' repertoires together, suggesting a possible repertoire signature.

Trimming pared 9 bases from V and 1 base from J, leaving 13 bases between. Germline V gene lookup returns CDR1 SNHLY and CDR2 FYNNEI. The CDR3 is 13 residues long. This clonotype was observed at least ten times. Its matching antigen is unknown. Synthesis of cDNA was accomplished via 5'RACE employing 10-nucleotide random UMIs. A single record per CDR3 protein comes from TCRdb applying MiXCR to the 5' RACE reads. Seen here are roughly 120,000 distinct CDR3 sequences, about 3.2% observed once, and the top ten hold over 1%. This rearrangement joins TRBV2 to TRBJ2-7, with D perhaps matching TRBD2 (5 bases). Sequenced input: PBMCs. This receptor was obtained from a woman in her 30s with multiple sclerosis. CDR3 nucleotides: TGTGCCAGTAAAAGGACTGATTCCTACGAGCAGTACTTC. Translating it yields CASKRTDSYEQYF.